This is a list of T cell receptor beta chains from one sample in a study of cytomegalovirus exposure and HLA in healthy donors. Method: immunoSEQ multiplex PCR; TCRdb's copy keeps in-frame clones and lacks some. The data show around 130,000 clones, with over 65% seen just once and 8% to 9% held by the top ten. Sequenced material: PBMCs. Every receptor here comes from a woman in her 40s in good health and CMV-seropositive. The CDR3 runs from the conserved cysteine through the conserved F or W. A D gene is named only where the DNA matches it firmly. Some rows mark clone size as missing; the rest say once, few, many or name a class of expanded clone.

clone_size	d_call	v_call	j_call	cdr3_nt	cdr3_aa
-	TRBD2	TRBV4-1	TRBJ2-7	TGCGCCAGCAGCCCGGGACTAGCGGACTACTACGAGCAGTACTTC	CASSPGLADYYEQYF
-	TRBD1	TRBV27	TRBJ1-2	TGTGCCAGCAGTTTACAGGGGGCACGCGGAGGCTACACCTTC	CASSLQGARGGYTF
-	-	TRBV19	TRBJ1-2	TGTGCCAGTAGTATCCCAGGGAAGAATTATGGCTACCCCTTC	CASSIPGKNYGYPF
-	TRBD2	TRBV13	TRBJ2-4	TGTGCCAGCAGCCCCCCCCGGGAGGACAAAAACATTCAGTACTTC	CASSPPREDKNIQYF
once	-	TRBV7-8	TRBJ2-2	TGTGCCAGCAGCTTAGGACAGCACACCGGGGAGCTGTTTTTT	CASSLGQHTGELFF
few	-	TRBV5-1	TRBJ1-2	TGCGCCAGCAGCTTGGAGAGGGGAGCGGGGTATGGCTACACCTTC	CASSLERGAGYGYTF
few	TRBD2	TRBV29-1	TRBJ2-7	TGCAGCGTCGGACTAGCGGGAGCCTCCTACGAGCAGTACTTC	CSVGLAGASYEQYF
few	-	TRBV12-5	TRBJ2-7	TGTGCTAGTGGTTGGAACCGGGACTTTCCCCTTGAGCAGTACTTC	CASGWNRDFPLEQYF
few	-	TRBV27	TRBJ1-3	TGTGCCAGCAGTTTAACCGGGACAATGAGTGGAAACACCATATATTTT	CASSLTGTMSGNTIYF
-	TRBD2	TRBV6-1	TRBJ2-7	TGTGCCAGCAGTGAAGCGGCGGGAGGCTCCTACGAGCAGTACTTC	CASSEAAGGSYEQYF
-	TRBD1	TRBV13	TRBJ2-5	TGTGCCAGCAGCTTAGCCTCCGGGACAGGGATTGTGGAGACCCAGTACTTC	CASSLASGTGIVETQYF
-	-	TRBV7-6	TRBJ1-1	TGTGCCAGCAGCTTTGGCACCGGGGGGGCAGACACTGAAGCTTTCTTT	CASSFGTGGADTEAFF
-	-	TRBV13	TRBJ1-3	TGTGCCAGCAGCTCCTACTCTGGAAACACCATATATTTT	CASSSYSGNTIYF
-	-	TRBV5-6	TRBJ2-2	TGTGCCAGCAGCTTGAACAGGGATCCTACCTCGAACACCGGGGAGCTGTTTTTT	CASSLNRDPTSNTGELFF
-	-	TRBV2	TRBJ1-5	TGTGCCAGCAGTGAATTCGAGGGCACTAGCAATCAGCCCCAGCATTTT	CASSEFEGTSNQPQHF
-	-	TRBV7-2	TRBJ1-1	TGTGCCAGCAGCTTTCTACGGGATACTGAAGCTTTCTTT	CASSFLRDTEAFF
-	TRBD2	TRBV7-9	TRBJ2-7	TGTTCCAGCAGCTTATCCAAGGGAGGGAACGAGCAGTACTTC	CSSSLSKGGNEQYF
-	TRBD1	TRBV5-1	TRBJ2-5	TGCGCCAGCAGCTTGGGACAGGGGGAGACCCAGTACTTC	CASSLGQGETQYF
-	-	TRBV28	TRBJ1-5	TGTGCCAGCAGTTTAATATCTCGGCCCCAGCATTTT	CASSLISRPQHF
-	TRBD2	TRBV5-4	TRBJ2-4	TGTGCCAGCAGCTTGGCCGGGGCGGGGGAAAACATTCAGTACTTC	CASSLAGAGENIQYF